Listed here are 32 T cell receptor beta chains from one sample, sequenced in a study of blood T cell repertoires in COVID-19. Measured with immunoSEQ multiplex PCR; TCRdb has only the in-frame clones, and not every one. Of approximately 500,000 clones detected, approximately 91% appear once; the ten largest clones hold 7.8%. Material: peripheral blood. These receptors all come from a woman aged 45-65 years with COVID-19, enrolled during active disease.

This clone has only a few counts. The rearrangement uses TRBV4-2 and TRBJ1-6; 8 nucleotides line up with TRBD1. V shed 1 base, J shed 7 bases, and the junction held 6 bases outside the gene matches. CDR1 and CDR2 from the germline V gene are LGHNA and YNFKEQ. CDR3 length: 16 residues. CDR3 bases: TGTGCCAGCAGCCAAGTCTGGGGACAGGAAAATTCACCCCTCCACTTT. Its protein is CASSQVWGQENSPLHF.

The chain joins TRBV6-1 to TRBJ2-7; D possibly corresponds to TRBD1 (5 bases). V lost 0 bases and J lost 4, with 28 bases in between. Germline CDR1 is MNHNS and CDR2 is SASEGT. There are 20 residues in the CDR3. The CDR3 region is CASSEARIHDSVGLRYEQYF. The CDR3, as DNA: TGTGCCAGCAGTGAAGCTCGCATCCACGACAGCGTGGGGCTTAGGTACGAGCAGTACTTC.

The chain combines TRBV30 with TRBJ1-3, with 7 bases matching TRBD1. Per the germline V gene, CDR1 is GTSNPN and CDR2 is SVGIG (reference sequence). The CDR3 is 15 amino acids. V lost 4 bases to trimming and J lost 4 bases; unmatched junction nucleotides: 10. The CDR3 coding sequence is TGTGCCTGGACTCCCCAGACAGGGCGAGGAAACACCATATATTTT. Translating gives CAWTPQTGRGNTIYF.

CDR3 residues: CAWSVGAGGIYNEQFF. DNA of the CDR3: TGTGCCTGGAGTGTGGGAGCGGGGGGGATCTACAATGAGCAGTTCTTC. J is TRBJ2-1 and V is TRBV30; TRBD2 agrees at 10 bases. Trimming took 0 bases from V and 3 from J; bases not matched to a gene: 5. Germline CDR1 GTSNPN, CDR2 SVGIG (reference sequence). This CDR3 region has 16 residues.

The chain carries TRBV7-2 and TRBJ1-5, with a tentative D call TRBD1 (5 bases). The germline V gene has CDR1 SGHTA and CDR2 FQGNSA. V gave up 1 base and J gave up 5 bases, with 12 bases separating them. The CDR3 covers 15 residues. CDR3 region: CASSLVQGGDQPQHF. The CDR3 coding sequence is TGTGCCAGCAGCTTAGTTCAGGGTGGGGATCAGCCCCAGCATTTT.

The genes are TRBV10-3 and TRBJ2-4, with D perhaps TRBD1 (6 bases). The CDR3 runs to 16 residues. In germline, CDR1 is ENHRY, CDR2 SYGVKD. V was shortened by 0 bases and J by 4 bases, with 13 bases between the two germline ends. This CDR3 is CAISESTRTGKNIQYF. CDR3 DNA sequence: TGTGCCATCAGTGAGTCGACTCGAACAGGGAAAAACATTCAGTACTTC.

The V call is TRBV30, the J call TRBJ1-3; D remains ambiguous. This CDR3 contains 20 residues. Germline lookup yields CDR1 GTSNPN and CDR2 SVGIG (reference sequence). Trimming shortened V by 1 base and J by 1 base, and 26 bases separated the two germline ends. The CDR3 sequence: CAWSALGLRGREESGNTIYF. The CDR3 DNA is TGTGCCTGGAGTGCCCTAGGACTCCGGGGAAGGGAAGAATCTGGAAACACCATATATTTT.

Here the CDR3 reads CASSSTGTGANSGNTIYF. The CDR3 DNA is TGTGCCAGCAGCTCAACCGGGACAGGGGCCAACTCTGGAAACACCATATATTTT. The chain links TRBV3-1 (or the pseudogene TRBV3-2) to TRBJ1-3; the match to TRBD1 covers 10 bases. Germline V gene sequence: CDR1 LGHDT, CDR2 YNNKEL (reference sequence). The CDR3 has 18 amino acids. V trimming: 5 bases; J trimming: 0 bases; junction bases outside the gene matches: 10.

The chain employs TRBV14 and TRBJ2-3; TRBD2 matches 8 bases. This CDR3 spans 16 amino acids. After removal of 0 bases from V and 3 bases from J, the junction contained 5 bases not matched to a gene. Germline V lookup: CDR1 SGHDN, CDR2 FVKESK. CDR3 nucleotides: TGTGCCAGCAGCCAAGATTTGGGACTAGATACAGATACGCAGTATTTT. Its protein product is CASSQDLGLDTDTQYF.

The chain has TRBV9 and TRBJ1-6, with TRBD1 identical over 8 bases. This CDR3 region has 15 residues. J lost 6 bases, V lost 7 bases, and 9 bases had no gene match. Germline assignment: CDR1 SGDLS and CDR2 YYNGEE. The CDR3 region is CASSRGQEGNSPLHF. CDR3 in DNA: TGTGCCAGCTCGCGGGGACAGGAGGGTAATTCACCCCTCCACTTT. Full variable domain (rest looked up from reference TRBV9 and TRBJ1-6): DSGVTQTPKHLITATGQRVTLRCSPRSGDLSVYWYQQSLDQGLQFLIQYYNGEERAKGNILERFSAQQFPDLHSELNLSSLELGDSALYFCASSRGQEGNSPLHFGNGTRLTVT.

The V gene is TRBV5-1, the J gene TRBJ1-2; 8 bases agree with TRBD1. Losses at the gene ends were 4 bases for V and 5 bases for J; bases not matched to a gene: 4. This CDR3 has 13 amino acids. The germline V gene has CDR1 SGHRS and CDR2 YFSETQ. The CDR3 here is CASSPGQGYGYTF. The CDR3 DNA follows: TGCGCCAGCAGCCCCGGACAGGGTTATGGCTACACCTTC.

This clone is a singleton in its sample. This chain connects TRBV27 to TRBJ2-7, with unresolved D. Trimming removed 3 bases at V and 6 bases at J, with 12 bases between. The length of the CDR3 is 13 residues. Germline V gene data show CDR1 as MNHEY and CDR2 as SMNVEV (reference sequence). Written as DNA, the CDR3 is TGTGCCAGCAGTTTCGTCATCACGGGCGAGCAGTACTTC. This translates into CASSFVITGEQYF.

The CDR3 DNA reads as TGTGCCAGCAGCTTAGAATGGAGCGAAAAACTGTTTTTT. This encodes CASSLEWSEKLFF. The rearrangement joins TRBV7-9 to TRBJ1-4; D is unresolved. The germline V gene has CDR1 SEHNR and CDR2 FQNEAQ (reference sequence). The CDR3 sequence is 13 residues long. V was shortened by 1 base and J by 8 bases, with 8 bases between the two germline ends.

The rearrangement links TRBV19 to TRBJ1-5; possible D gene TRBD1, 6 bases. This CDR3 contains 15 residues. Germline V gene data show CDR1 as LNHDA and CDR2 as SQIVND (reference sequence). V lost 5 bases, J lost 1 base, and 12 bases lay in between. CDR3 coding DNA: TGTGCCAGTAGTTCGCACAGGGCCAGCAATCAGCCCCAGCATTTT. Amino acid sequence: CASSSHRASNQPQHF.

J is TRBJ2-1 and V is TRBV7-9; D call uncertain. Germline CDR1 and CDR2: SEHNR and FQNEAQ (reference sequence). There are 14 residues in the CDR3. V dropped 9 bases and J dropped 2 bases, with 14 bases sitting between them. CDR3 bases: TGTGCCAGTCGTGCAGGTTTCACCTACAATGAGCAGTTCTTC. Its translation: CASRAGFTYNEQFF.

The CDR3 protein is CASSESGAGDTQYF. CDR3 bases: TGCGCCAGCAGTGAGTCGGGAGCGGGGGATACGCAGTATTTT. The chain carries TRBV10-2 and TRBJ2-3, with TRBD2 identical over 7 bases. The CDR3 spans 14 residues. Germline lookup yields CDR1 WSHSY and CDR2 SAAADI. J lost 6 bases, V lost 0 bases, and 3 bases had no gene match.

This clone is a singleton in its sample. The chain couples TRBV6-5 to TRBJ1-2; 7 positions agree with TRBD1. The junction had 14 bases not matched to a gene; V was cut back by 6 bases and J by 7 bases. CDR3 size: 15 residues. The germline V gene encodes CDR1 MNHEY and CDR2 SVGAGI. The CDR3 spells CASRRTGTPLIGYTF. The CDR3 DNA is TGTGCCAGCAGGCGGACAGGCACTCCTTTGATTGGCTACACCTTC.

The chain recombines TRBV28 with TRBJ1-3; the match to TRBD1 covers 12 bases. J gave up 16 bases and V 5 bases, and 12 bases lay outside the gene matches. Looked up from germline, CDR1 is MDHEN and CDR2 is SYDVKM. This CDR3 contains 14 residues. The CDR3 loop reads CASSRWDRGPRFYF. CDR3 bases: TGTGCCAGCAGTCGATGGGACAGGGGGCCTAGGTTTTATTTT.

This clone was seen just once. The rearrangement uses TRBV15 and TRBJ1-4; TRBD1 might be the D (5 bases). Looked up from germline, CDR1 is LNHNV and CDR2 is YYDKDF (reference sequence). The ends were cut back, 6 bases at V and 0 bases at J, with 11 bases in the middle. CDR3 size: 15 residues. This CDR3 reads CATRRGSATNEKLFF. CDR3 sequence (DNA): TGTGCCACCAGAAGGGGTTCTGCAACTAATGAAAAACTGTTTTTT.

The chain links TRBV19 to TRBJ1-4; no clear D. The CDR3 spans 13 residues. Per germline, CDR1 LNHDA and CDR2 SQIVND (reference sequence). V was shortened by 6 bases and J by 8 bases, with 13 bases between the two germline ends. CDR3 protein: CASRREGGEKLFF. The CDR3, as DNA: TGTGCCAGTAGGAGGGAAGGTGGGGAAAAACTGTTTTTT.

This chain links TRBV7-6 with TRBJ2-3; a weak D match, TRBD2 (6 bases). This CDR3 has 17 residues. CDR1 is SGHVS, CDR2 FNYEAQ, per germline. Trimming removed 7 bases from V and 0 bases from J, with 20 bases in between. For the CDR3, the DNA is TGTGCCAGCACCCCTGGAGGGTGGGGTAGTAGCACAGATACGCAGTATTTT. Amino acids: CASTPGGWGSSTDTQYF.

The chain is built from TRBV28 and TRBJ1-1; 7 bases line up with TRBD1. The CDR3 runs 14 residues. CDR1 and CDR2 from the germline V gene are MDHEN and SYDVKM. The junction had 5 bases not matched to a gene; V was cut back by 0 bases and J by 7 bases. CDR3 in DNA: TGTGCCAGCAGTTTATGGACGACAGGGAATGAAGCTTTCTTT. Translated, it gives CASSLWTTGNEAFF.

The rearrangement uses TRBV28 and TRBJ1-5, with D tentatively TRBD1 (6 bases). The V and J ends lost 1 base and 5 bases respectively, with 15 bases between them. Germline V lookup: CDR1 MDHEN, CDR2 SYDVKM. This CDR3 spans 16 amino acids. DNA for the CDR3: TGTGCCAGCAGTTTATATCGGGGAGGGGGGTATCAGCCCCAGCATTTT. Translated, it gives CASSLYRGGGYQPQHF. Variable domain in full (rest from reference TRBV28 and TRBJ1-5): DVKVTQSSRYLVKRTGEKVFLECVQDMDHENMFWYRQDPGLGLRLIYFSYDVKMKEKGDIPEGYSVSREKKERFSLILESASTNQTSMYLCASSLYRGGGYQPQHFGDGTRLSIL.

The rearrangement links TRBV5-1 to TRBJ2-1; a weak D match, TRBD2 (6 bases). This CDR3 is 16 amino acids long. Between the trimmed V and J ends, which lost 0 bases and 0 bases, there was a span of 10 bases. Germline lookup yields CDR1 SGHRS and CDR2 YFSETQ. CDR3 sequence: CASSLGGEPSYNEQFF. CDR3 coding DNA: TGCGCCAGCAGCTTGGGCGGGGAGCCCTCCTACAATGAGCAGTTCTTC.

This clone appeared a few times. The chain recombines TRBV27 with TRBJ1-1; tentatively, D is TRBD1 (5 bases). V was cut by 7 bases and J by 4 bases, with 7 bases left in between. The germline CDR1 and CDR2 sequences are MNHEY and SMNVEV (reference sequence). The CDR3 is made up of 11 amino acids. CDR3 coding DNA: TGTGCCAGCATCGGGGGCACTGAAGCTTTCTTT. Translating it yields CASIGGTEAFF.

J is TRBJ1-6 and V is TRBV11-2; D is possibly TRBD1 (5 bases). Germline CDR1 reads SGHAT; CDR2 reads FQNNGV. The CDR3 extends over 18 amino acids. Trimming took 2 bases from V and 7 from J, leaving 21 bases between them. The CDR3 nucleotides read TGTGCCAGCAGCTTAACGGTCCAGGGTAGTGGTGGAAATTCACCCCTCCACTTT. This gives the protein CASSLTVQGSGGNSPLHF.

This chain uses TRBV6-5 with TRBJ2-5; D uncertain. The germline gives CDR1 MNHEY, CDR2 SVGAGI. The V gene lost 6 bases and the J gene lost 1 base, with 9 bases spanning the gap. There are 13 residues in the CDR3. The CDR3 spells CASRRLSQETQYF. In DNA form, the CDR3 reads TGTGCCAGCAGAAGACTGAGCCAAGAGACCCAGTACTTC.

This CDR3 is CASSEGTGPGYTF. The CDR3 DNA reads as TGTGCCAGCAGCGAAGGGACAGGGCCCGGCTACACCTTC. The V gene is TRBV5-4, the J gene TRBJ1-2; 9 bases line up with TRBD1. Trimming took 4 bases from V and 8 from J; bases not matched to a gene: 6. The CDR3 spans 13 residues. Germline V gene data show CDR1 as SGHNT and CDR2 as YYREEE (reference sequence).

The V gene is TRBV4-1, the J gene TRBJ1-1, with 10 bases identical to TRBD1. The CDR3 runs to 13 residues. Germline CDR1 is MGHRA and CDR2 is YSYEKL. V was pared by 1 base and J by 10 bases, with 3 bases of the junction left unmatched. In DNA, the CDR3 is TGCGCCAGCAGCCAAGGACAGGGGGCAAGAGCTTTCTTT. Protein product: CASSQGQGARAFF.

The chain is built from TRBV6-5 and TRBJ2-1, with D possibly being TRBD2 (5 bases). This CDR3 has 15 residues. From germline, CDR1 is MNHEY and CDR2 SVGAGI. The V end was cut by 0 bases, the J end by 1 base, with 7 bases between. CDR3 in amino acids: CASSYSQRSYNEQFF. CDR3 nucleotides: TGTGCCAGCAGTTACTCCCAGCGGTCCTACAATGAGCAGTTCTTC.

This chain uses TRBV19 with TRBJ1-3; TRBD1 matches 7 bases. Germline CDR1 reads LNHDA; CDR2 reads SQIVND (reference sequence). The J segment lost 4 bases and the V segment lost 5 bases, leaving 14 bases of the junction unmatched. This CDR3 contains 17 residues. CDR3 DNA: TGTGCCAGTAGTGTCGACCCCGACAGGGTTTACGGAAACACCATATATTTT. Protein: CASSVDPDRVYGNTIYF.

This chain's CDR3 is CASSPPGLAVEQFF. DNA of the CDR3: TGCGCCAGCAGTCCCCCGGGACTAGCGGTTGAGCAGTTCTTC. J is TRBJ2-1 and V is TRBV10-1, with 11 bases lining up with TRBD2. The V and J ends lost 5 bases and 9 bases, in that order; junction bases with no gene match: 6. The CDR3 has 14 amino acids. Germline lookup yields CDR1 WNHNN and CDR2 SYGVQD (reference sequence).